What follows describes a single T cell receptor beta chain. The data originate from a study of OX40 agonist ivuxolimab in advanced cancers. Study context: The study treated patients with ivuxolimab, an agonistic anti-OX40 (CD134) antibody. The dose-escalation group included hepatocellular carcinoma, melanoma, renal cell carcinoma and head and neck cancer.

Exclusion of a patient followed from autoimmune disease history or systemic immunosuppression. Researchers took blood at baseline, on cycle 4 day 1, and on cycle 7 day 1. Only in-frame clones appear in the TCRdb table, and some are missing; sequencing was by immunoSEQ multiplex PCR. The sample includes tens of thousands of clones, roughly 80% of them seen just once. Germline-derived CDR1 and CDR2 are SGHVS and FNYEAQ. Trimming stripped 3 bases from V and 6 bases from J, with 14 bases between. CDR3 length equals 14 residues. The chain carries TRBV7-6 and TRBJ2-5; the D gene is possibly TRBD1 (5 bases). This TCR was recovered from an adult with an advanced solid tumor such as melanoma, head and neck, liver or kidney cancer. The sample here was CD4+ or CD8+ T cells sorted from blood, taken in a trial of the OX40 agonist ivuxolimab. In DNA form, the CDR3 reads TGTGCCAGCAGCTTTGGGGCGGCGGAACAGACCCAGTACTTC. Encoded protein: CASSFGAAEQTQYF. The full variable domain, completed using reference TRBV7-6 and TRBJ2-5, is GAGVSQSPRYKVTKRGQDVALRCDPISGHVSLYWYRQALGQGPEFLTYFNYEAQQDKSGLPNDRFSAERPEGSISTLTIQRTEQRDSAMYRCASSFGAAEQTQYFGPGTRLLVL.